A single TCR beta chain is shown here with its context. No antigen is known for it. The input lacks base qualities; no much larger clone sits a single base away. V lost 4 bases and J lost 4 bases, and the count of bases not matched to a germline gene is 7. The CDR3 goes from the cysteine to the phenylalanine over 14 residues. Just CDR3 DNA is preserved here, 42 bases in frame from base 1. The germline V gene (reference sequence) sets CDR1 to SGHNT and CDR2 to YYREEE. The library was obtained by the immunoSEQ multiplex PCR assay. TCRdb took this table from immuneACCESS and kept in-frame rearrangements with V and J called. Such tables lack part of the clones; where checked against another copy, unresolved V genes explain under half of the gap, and the rest is unexplained. Present in this sample are around 25,000 clones, approximately 86% of which were seen just once. 15% to 19% of the sample is in the top ten clones.

The data originate from a study of T cell changes during pregnancy in multiple sclerosis (dated by TCRdb to between 2017 and 2020). At the level of the whole study: The study looked at changes in the T cell repertoire across pregnancy in women with multiple sclerosis.

The TCR was taken from a female donor in good health, enrolled as a control in a pregnancy study. Sequenced here: CD8+ T cells from peripheral blood mononuclear cells, sampled in the first trimester of pregnancy. The sequence joins TRBV5-4 to TRBJ1-1, with TRBD1 matching 7 junction bases. The nucleotide sequence reads as follows: TGTGCCAGCAGCAGAACACAGGGGATCACTGAAGCTTTCTTT. Translated, this gives CASSRTQGITEAFF.